This record covers a single TCR beta chain. What it recognizes is unknown. This sample was taken from a study of cytomegalovirus exposure and HLA in healthy donors. Study summary: The 120 validation repertoires and the roughly 670 first-cohort repertoires shared a platform, a later analysis reported. Study observations and caveats: Generally TCR sequences proved uncommon, though certain public TCRs appeared in numerous donors. According to a subsequent analysis, TCR clusters from the first cohort were inclined to appear together in the 110 or so validation repertoires. Reportedly, cytomegalovirus status was diagnosed with high sensitivity and specificity.

There are 13 residues in the CDR3. V lost 7 bases, J lost 5 bases, and 7 bases stayed unmatched. Germline V CDR1 and CDR2: LNHDA, SQIVND (reference sequence). The method was immunoSEQ multiplex PCR; TCRdb's version includes in-frame clones alone and lacks a portion of them. The sample has 120,000 or so clones; approximately 88% are singletons. The clonotype comes from a woman aged 18 to 35 in good health and CMV-seronegative. Source material: PBMCs. The chain combines TRBV19 with TRBJ1-1; 7 nucleotides match TRBD1. CDR3 in DNA: TGTGCCAGTATCTCAGGGGGATGGACTGAAGCTTTCTTT. It codes for CASISGGWTEAFF.